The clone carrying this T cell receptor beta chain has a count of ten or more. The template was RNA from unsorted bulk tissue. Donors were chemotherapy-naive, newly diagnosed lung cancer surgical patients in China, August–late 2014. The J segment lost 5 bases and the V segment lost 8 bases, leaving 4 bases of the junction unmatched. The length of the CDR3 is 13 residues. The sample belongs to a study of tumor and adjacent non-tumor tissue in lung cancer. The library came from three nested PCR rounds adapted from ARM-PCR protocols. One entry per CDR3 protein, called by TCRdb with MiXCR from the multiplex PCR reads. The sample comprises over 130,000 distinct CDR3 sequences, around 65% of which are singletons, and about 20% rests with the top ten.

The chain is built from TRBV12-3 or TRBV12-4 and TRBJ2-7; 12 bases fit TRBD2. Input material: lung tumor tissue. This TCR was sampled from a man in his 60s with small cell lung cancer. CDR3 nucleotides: TGTGCCAGCCTAGCGGGAGGGTTCGACGAGCAGTACTTC. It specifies CASLAGGFDEQYF.